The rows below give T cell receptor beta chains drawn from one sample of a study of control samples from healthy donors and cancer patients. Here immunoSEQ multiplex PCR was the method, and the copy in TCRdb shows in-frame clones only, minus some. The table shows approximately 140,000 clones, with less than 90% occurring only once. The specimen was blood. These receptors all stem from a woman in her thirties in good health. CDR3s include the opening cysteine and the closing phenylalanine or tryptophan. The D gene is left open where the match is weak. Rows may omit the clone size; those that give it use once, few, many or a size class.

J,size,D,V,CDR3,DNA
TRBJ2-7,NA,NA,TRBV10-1,CASSESITGWALSSYEQYF,TGCGCCAGCAGTGAGTCTATTACTGGCTGGGCCCTTAGCTCCTACGAGCAGTACTTC
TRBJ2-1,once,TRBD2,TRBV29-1,CSVELAGGLKQFF,TGCAGCGTTGAACTAGCGGGAGGGCTTAAGCAGTTCTTC
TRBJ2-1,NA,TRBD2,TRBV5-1,CASSFGRAGGDEQFF,TGCGCCAGCAGCTTTGGGAGGGCCGGCGGCGATGAGCAGTTCTTC
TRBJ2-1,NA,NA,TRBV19,CASRERSRGTGPFHNEQFF,TGTGCCAGTCGTGAGCGGAGCCGGGGAACAGGACCTTTTCACAATGAGCAGTTCTTC
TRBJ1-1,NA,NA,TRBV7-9,CASSLSTEAFF,TGTGCCAGCAGCTTATCAACTGAAGCTTTCTTT
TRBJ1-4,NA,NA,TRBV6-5,CASGRQPTNEKLFF,TGTGCCAGCGGGAGACAACCAACTAATGAAAAACTGTTTTTT
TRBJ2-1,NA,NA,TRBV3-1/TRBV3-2,CASSQEGAYNEQFF,TGTGCCAGCAGCCAAGAGGGAGCCTACAATGAGCAGTTCTTC
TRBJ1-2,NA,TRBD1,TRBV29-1,CSAGQGFGYTF,TGCAGCGCCGGACAGGGCTTCGGCTACACCTTC
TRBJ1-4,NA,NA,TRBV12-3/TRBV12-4,CASSLGDEKLFF,TGTGCCAGCAGTTTGGGGGATGAAAAACTGTTTTTT
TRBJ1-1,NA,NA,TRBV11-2,CASSTRHNTEAFF,TGTGCCAGCAGCACCCGACATAACACTGAAGCTTTCTTT
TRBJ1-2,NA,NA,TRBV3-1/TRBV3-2,CASSQGRGAPGYTF,TGTGCCAGCAGCCAAGGGAGAGGGGCGCCTGGCTACACCTTC
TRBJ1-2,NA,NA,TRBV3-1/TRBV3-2,CASTRGRGYTF,TGTGCCAGCACCCGGGGACGCGGCTACACCTTC
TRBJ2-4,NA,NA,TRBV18,CASSPEHIQYF,TGTGCCAGCTCACCAGAGCACATTCAGTACTTC
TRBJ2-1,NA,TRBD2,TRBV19,CASSILGFASGSNEQFF,TGTGCCAGTAGTATCCTAGGGTTCGCTAGCGGGAGCAATGAGCAGTTCTTC
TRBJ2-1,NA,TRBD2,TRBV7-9,CASSLTLADNEQFF,TGTGCCAGCAGCTTGACACTAGCGGACAATGAGCAGTTCTTC
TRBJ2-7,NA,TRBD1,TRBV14,CASSRGTGDTYEQYF,TGTGCCAGCAGCCGGGGGACAGGAGATACCTACGAGCAGTACTTC
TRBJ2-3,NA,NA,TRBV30,CAWSVPQDGGVTDTQYF,TGTGCCTGGAGTGTACCCCAGGACGGGGGTGTGACAGATACGCAGTATTTT
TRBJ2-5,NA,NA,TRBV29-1,CSVGGGGIQETQYF,TGCAGCGTTGGAGGGGGGGGAATCCAAGAGACCCAGTACTTC
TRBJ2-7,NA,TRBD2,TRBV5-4,CASSLLAGSPYEQYF,TGTGCCAGCAGCTTACTAGCGGGAAGTCCCTACGAGCAGTACTTC
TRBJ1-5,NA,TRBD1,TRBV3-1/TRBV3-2,CASSQDGQGNQPQHF,TGTGCCAGCAGCCAAGACGGACAGGGTAATCAGCCCCAGCATTTT
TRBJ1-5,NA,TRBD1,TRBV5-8,CATGGTGAARQPQHF,TGTGCCACCGGAGGGACAGGGGCGGCCAGGCAGCCCCAGCATTTT
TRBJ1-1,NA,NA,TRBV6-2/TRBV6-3,CASSYGGAANTEAFF,TGTGCCAGCAGTTACGGGGGGGCGGCGAACACTGAAGCTTTCTTT
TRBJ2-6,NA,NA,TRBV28,CASSLFASSGANVLTF,TGTGCCAGCAGTTTGTTTGCCAGTTCTGGGGCCAACGTCCTGACTTTC
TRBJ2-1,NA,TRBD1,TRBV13,CASSPGQGSYNEQFF,TGTGCCAGCAGCCCAGGACAGGGATCCTACAATGAGCAGTTCTTC
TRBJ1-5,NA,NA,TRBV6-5,CASSYSSERQPQHF,TGTGCCAGCAGTTACTCGTCTGAGAGACAGCCCCAGCATTTT
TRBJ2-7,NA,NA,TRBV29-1,CSVEGGSGSYEQYF,TGCAGCGTTGAGGGGGGTAGCGGTTCCTACGAGCAGTACTTC
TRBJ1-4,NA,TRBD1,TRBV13,CASTGGPSNEKLFF,TGTGCCAGCACAGGGGGGCCATCTAATGAAAAACTGTTTTTT
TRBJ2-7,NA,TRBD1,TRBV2,CASRPGTGGTGGYEQYF,TGTGCCAGCAGACCCGGGACAGGGGGCACGGGAGGCTACGAGCAGTACTTC
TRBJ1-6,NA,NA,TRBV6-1,CASSERGAYNSPLHF,TGTGCCAGCAGTGAGCGGGGGGCCTATAATTCACCCCTCCACTTT
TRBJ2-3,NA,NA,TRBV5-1,CASSGADQTDTQYF,TGCGCCAGCAGCGGGGCTGATCAGACAGATACGCAGTATTTT
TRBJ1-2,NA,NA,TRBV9,CASSVGGGYGYTF,TGTGCCAGCAGCGTAGGGGGCGGCTATGGCTACACCTTC
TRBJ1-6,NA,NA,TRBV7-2,CASSLTGVPRNSPLHF,TGTGCCAGCAGCTTAACGGGTGTACCAAGAAATTCACCCCTCCACTTT
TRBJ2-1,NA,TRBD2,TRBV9,CASSVEGLADYNEQFF,TGTGCCAGCAGCGTAGAGGGGCTAGCGGATTACAATGAGCAGTTCTTC
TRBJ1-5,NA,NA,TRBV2,CASRAVDQPQHF,TGTGCCAGCCGAGCAGTAGATCAGCCCCAGCATTTT
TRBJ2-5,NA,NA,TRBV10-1,CASLIPRAQETQYF,TGCGCCAGCCTAATCCCCAGGGCCCAAGAGACCCAGTACTTC
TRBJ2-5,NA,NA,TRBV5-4,CASSPSITGKETQYF,TGTGCCAGCAGCCCCTCCATTACAGGGAAAGAGACCCAGTACTTC
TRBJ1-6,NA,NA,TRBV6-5,CASSSLRGSGSPLHF,TGTGCCAGCAGTTCGTTAAGGGGGTCGGGATCACCCCTCCACTTT
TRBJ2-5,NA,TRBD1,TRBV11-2,CASSLEATGVETQYF,TGTGCCAGCAGCTTAGAGGCGACAGGGGTCGAGACCCAGTACTTC
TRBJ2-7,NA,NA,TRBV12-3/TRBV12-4,CASSLSPLVEQYF,TGTGCCAGCAGTTTAAGCCCCCTTGTTGAGCAGTACTTC
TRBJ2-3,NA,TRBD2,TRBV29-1,CSAKGWASGKADTQYF,TGCAGCGCCAAAGGGTGGGCTAGCGGGAAGGCAGATACGCAGTATTTT
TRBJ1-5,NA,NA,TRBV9,CASSVGGSNQPQHF,TGTGCCAGCAGCGTAGGGGGGAGCAATCAGCCCCAGCATTTT
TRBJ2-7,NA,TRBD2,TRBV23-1,CASSPEQGTSGRIVEQYF,TGCGCCAGCAGTCCGGAGCAGGGGACTAGCGGGAGAATCGTGGAGCAGTACTTC
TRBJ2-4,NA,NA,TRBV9,CASSVDEGNIQYF,TGTGCCAGCAGCGTAGATGAGGGGAACATTCAGTACTTC
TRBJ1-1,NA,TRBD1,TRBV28,CASNLPDRGEAFF,TGTGCCAGCAATCTCCCGGACAGGGGAGAAGCTTTCTTT
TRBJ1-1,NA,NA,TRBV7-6,CASSFWDRSEAFF,TGTGCCAGCAGCTTCTGGGATCGGTCTGAAGCTTTCTTT
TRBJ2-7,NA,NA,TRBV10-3,CATTPRDRSYEQYF,TGTGCCACCACCCCCCGGGACCGGTCCTACGAGCAGTACTTC
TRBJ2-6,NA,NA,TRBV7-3,CASSALGGLRANVLTF,TGTGCCAGCAGCGCCCTAGGGGGGCTGAGGGCCAACGTCCTGACTTTC
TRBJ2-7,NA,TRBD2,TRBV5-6,CASSSFLSRLAGGYEQYF,TGTGCCAGCAGCTCCTTCCTGAGTAGACTAGCGGGAGGCTACGAGCAGTACTTC
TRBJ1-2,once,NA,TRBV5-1,CASSTDGGEGYGYTF,TGCGCCAGCAGCACCGACGGCGGTGAGGGATATGGCTACACCTTC
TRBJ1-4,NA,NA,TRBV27,CASSFRGLNNEKLFF,TGTGCCAGCAGTTTTAGAGGGCTCAATAATGAAAAACTGTTTTTT
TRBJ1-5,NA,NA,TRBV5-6,CASSLGGRQPQHF,TGTGCCAGCAGCTTGGGGGGGCGTCAGCCCCAGCATTTT
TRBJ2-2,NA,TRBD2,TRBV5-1,CASSFISGRNTGELFF,TGCGCCAGCAGCTTCATAAGCGGGAGGAACACCGGGGAGCTGTTTTTT
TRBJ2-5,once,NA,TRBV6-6,CASSYGGGTTQETQYF,TGTGCCAGCAGTTACGGAGGCGGGACGACCCAAGAGACCCAGTACTTC
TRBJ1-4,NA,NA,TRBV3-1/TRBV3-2,CASSQLRQLNEKLFF,TGTGCCAGCAGCCAATTGAGGCAGCTGAATGAAAAACTGTTTTTT